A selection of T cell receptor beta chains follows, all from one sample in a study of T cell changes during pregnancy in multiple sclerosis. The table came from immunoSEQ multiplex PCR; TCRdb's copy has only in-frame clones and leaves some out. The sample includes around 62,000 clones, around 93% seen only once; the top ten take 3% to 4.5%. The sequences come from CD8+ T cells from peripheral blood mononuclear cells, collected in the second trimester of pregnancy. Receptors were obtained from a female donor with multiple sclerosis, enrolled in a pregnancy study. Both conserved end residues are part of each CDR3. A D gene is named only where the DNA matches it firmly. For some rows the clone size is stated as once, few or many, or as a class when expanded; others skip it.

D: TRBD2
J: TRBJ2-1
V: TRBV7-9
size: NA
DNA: TGTGCCAGCAGCTCCCCCACTAGCGGTAGCTCCTACAATGAGCAGTTCTTC
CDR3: CASSSPTSGSSYNEQFF

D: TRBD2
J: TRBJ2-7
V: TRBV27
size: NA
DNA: TGTGCCAGCAGCCACACTAGCGGGAGGGCCGTCGAGCAGTACTTC
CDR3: CASSHTSGRAVEQYF

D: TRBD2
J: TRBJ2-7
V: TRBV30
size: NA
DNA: TGTGCCTGGAGTGGGCTAGCGGGAGCCATCTCCTACGAGCAGTACTTC
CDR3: CAWSGLAGAISYEQYF

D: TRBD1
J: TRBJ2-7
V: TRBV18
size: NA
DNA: TGTGCCAGCTCACCAGGGACAGGGGTCATAAACAATTCCTACGAGCAGTACTTC
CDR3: CASSPGTGVINNSYEQYF

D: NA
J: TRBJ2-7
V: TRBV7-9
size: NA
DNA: TGTGCCAGCACTTCAACACCGTCCTACGAGCAGTACTTC
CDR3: CASTSTPSYEQYF

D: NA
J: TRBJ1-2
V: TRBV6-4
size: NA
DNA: TGTGCCAGCAGTGACTCGTCACTCGCGGTTGCCGATGGCTACACCTTC
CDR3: CASSDSSLAVADGYTF

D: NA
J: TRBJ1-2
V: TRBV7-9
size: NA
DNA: TGTGCCAGCAGCCCGCCCGGGAACCCACGGTCTGGCTACACCTTC
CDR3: CASSPPGNPRSGYTF

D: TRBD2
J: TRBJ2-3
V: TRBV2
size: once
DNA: TGTGCCAGCAGTGAAGAACTAGCGGGGGGCACAGATACGCAGTATTTT
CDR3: CASSEELAGGTDTQYF

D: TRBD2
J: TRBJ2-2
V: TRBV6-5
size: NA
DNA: TGTGCCAGCAGTAGGCCAGCGGGAGGGATCGGGGAGCTGTTTTTT
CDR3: CASSRPAGGIGELFF

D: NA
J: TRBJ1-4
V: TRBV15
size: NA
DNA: TGTGCCACCAGCAGAAATTCCGGAACAGGGACGGAAAAACTGTTTTTT
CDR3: CATSRNSGTGTEKLFF

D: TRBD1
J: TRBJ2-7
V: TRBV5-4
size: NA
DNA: TGTGCCAGCAGCCTCGGAACAGGGGTTGCCTACGAGCAGTACTTC
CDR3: CASSLGTGVAYEQYF

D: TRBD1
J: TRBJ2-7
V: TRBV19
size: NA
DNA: TGTGCCAGTAGTCATTTGGGCCCCGGGACAGGGGTTTACTACGAGCAGTACTTC
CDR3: CASSHLGPGTGVYYEQYF

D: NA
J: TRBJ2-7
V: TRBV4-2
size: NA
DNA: TGTGCCAGCAGCCACTCGCCTACCTACGAGCAGTACTTC
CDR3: CASSHSPTYEQYF

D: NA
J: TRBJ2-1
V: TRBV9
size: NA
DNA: TGTGCCAGCAGCGTAGGGGGGCTACTTTACGATGAGCAGTTCTTC
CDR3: CASSVGGLLYDEQFF

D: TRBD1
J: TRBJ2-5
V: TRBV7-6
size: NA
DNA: TGTGCCAGCAGCTTATTGGGACAGGGGGAGTCTCGTTGGGAGACCCAGTACTTC
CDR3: CASSLLGQGESRWETQYF

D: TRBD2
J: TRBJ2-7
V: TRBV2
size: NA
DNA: TGTGCCAGCAGGCCTAGCGGGAGTACGTACGAGCAGTACTTC
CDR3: CASRPSGSTYEQYF

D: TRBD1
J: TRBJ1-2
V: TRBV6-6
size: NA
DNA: TGTGCCAGCAGTTACGAGACAGGGTACATGTATGGCTACACCTTC
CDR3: CASSYETGYMYGYTF

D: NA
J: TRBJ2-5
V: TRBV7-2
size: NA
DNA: TGTGCCAGCAGCAGGTTGGAGGCGAGTATAAGGCAAGAGACCCAGTACTTC
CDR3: CASSRLEASIRQETQYF

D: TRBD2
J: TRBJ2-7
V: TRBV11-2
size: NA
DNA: TGTGCCAGCAGCTTAGGCCTAGCGGCTTTATACGAGCAGTACTTC
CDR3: CASSLGLAALYEQYF

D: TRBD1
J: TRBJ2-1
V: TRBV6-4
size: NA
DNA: TGTGCCAGCAGTGCCCTCGGACAGGACTCCTACAATGAGCAGTTCTTC
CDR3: CASSALGQDSYNEQFF

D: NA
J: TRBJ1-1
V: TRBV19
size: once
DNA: TGTGCCAGTAGTGTAACTGGTAGTCTGAACACTGAAGCTTTCTTT
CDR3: CASSVTGSLNTEAFF

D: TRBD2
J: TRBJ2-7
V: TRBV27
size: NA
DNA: TGTGCCAGCCGATCCAGCCCGGGACTACTTTACGAGCAGTACTTC
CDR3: CASRSSPGLLYEQYF

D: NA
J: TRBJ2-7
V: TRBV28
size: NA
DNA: TGTGCCAGCAGTTTAATGGGGGCTGGACTCTACGAGCAGTACTTC
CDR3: CASSLMGAGLYEQYF

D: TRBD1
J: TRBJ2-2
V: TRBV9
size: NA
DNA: TGTGCCAGCAGCGTTTCCGATTATACCGCGGGGACAGGGGGCGAAGCCGGGGAGCTGTTTTTT
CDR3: CASSVSDYTAGTGGEAGELFF

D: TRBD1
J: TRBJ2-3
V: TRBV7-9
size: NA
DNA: TGTGCCAGCAGCTTAGCCTCGACAGGGTCCTACACAGATACGCAGTATTTT
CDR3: CASSLASTGSYTDTQYF

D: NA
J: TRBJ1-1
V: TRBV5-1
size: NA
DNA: TGCGCCAGCAGCTTGGTCAGGAACACTGAAGCTTTCTTT
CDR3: CASSLVRNTEAFF

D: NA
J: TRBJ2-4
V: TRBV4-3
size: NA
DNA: TGCGCCAGCAGCCAAGATAGGGGCACGACAGGCGTCCTTGGAAACATTCAGTACTTC
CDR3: CASSQDRGTTGVLGNIQYF

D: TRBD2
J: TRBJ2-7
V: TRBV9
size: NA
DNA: TGTGCCAGCAGCGTAGGCGGAGCGGGAGCCCAGGAGCAGTACTTC
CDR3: CASSVGGAGAQEQYF

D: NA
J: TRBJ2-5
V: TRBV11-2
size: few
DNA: TGTGCCAGCAGCTTAGTACCCTACTTCTTAGAGACCCAGTACTTC
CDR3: CASSLVPYFLETQYF

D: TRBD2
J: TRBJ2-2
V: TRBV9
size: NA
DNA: TGTGCCAGCAGCCCACTAGCGGGAGCCCCTAACACCGGGGAGCTGTTTTTT
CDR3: CASSPLAGAPNTGELFF

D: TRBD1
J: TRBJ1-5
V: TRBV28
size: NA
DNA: TGTGCCAGCAGCCCACAGGGGGCAAATCAGCCCCAGCATTTT
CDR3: CASSPQGANQPQHF

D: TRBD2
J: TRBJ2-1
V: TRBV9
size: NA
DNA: TGTGCCAGCAGCGCCCCCGGGGGGACTAGCTACAATGAGCAGTTCTTC
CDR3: CASSAPGGTSYNEQFF

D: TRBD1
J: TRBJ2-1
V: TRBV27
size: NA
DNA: TGTGCCAGCAGTCGAGACAGGGGCAATGAGCAGTTCTTC
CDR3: CASSRDRGNEQFF

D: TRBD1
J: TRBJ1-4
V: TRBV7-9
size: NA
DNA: TGTGCCAGCAGCTCGGACAGGGGTGGAACTAATGAAAAACTGTTTTTT
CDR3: CASSSDRGGTNEKLFF

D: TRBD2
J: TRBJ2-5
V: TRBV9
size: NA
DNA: TGTGCCAGCAGCCCACGGAGGGGCGGGGGGGCCGATGAGACCCAGTACTTC
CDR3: CASSPRRGGGADETQYF

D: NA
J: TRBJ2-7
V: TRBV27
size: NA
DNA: TGTGCCAGCAGTGATAGCGGCGAGCAGTACTTC
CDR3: CASSDSGEQYF

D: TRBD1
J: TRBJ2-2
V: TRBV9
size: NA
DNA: TGTGCCAGCAGCACCACAGGGGGCGCGTACACCGGGGAGCTGTTTTTT
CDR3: CASSTTGGAYTGELFF

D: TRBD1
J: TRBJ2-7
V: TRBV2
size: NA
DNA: TGTGCCAGCCGGGACAGATTGAAGCAGTACTTC
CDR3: CASRDRLKQYF

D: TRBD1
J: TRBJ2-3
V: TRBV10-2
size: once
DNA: TGCGCCAGCGACAGGGGGAAGGCAGATACGCAGTATTTT
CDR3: CASDRGKADTQYF

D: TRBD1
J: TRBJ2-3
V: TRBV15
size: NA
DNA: TGTGCCACCAGCAGAGATAGTCAGGACAGGGTCACAGATACGCAGTATTTT
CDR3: CATSRDSQDRVTDTQYF

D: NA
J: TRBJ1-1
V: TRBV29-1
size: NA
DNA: TGCAGCGTTGAAGACAGGACTGAAGCTTTCTTT
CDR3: CSVEDRTEAFF

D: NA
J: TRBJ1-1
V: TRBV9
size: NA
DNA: TGTGCCAGCAGCGTAGCCAGGGGAGAAGCTTTCTTT
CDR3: CASSVARGEAFF

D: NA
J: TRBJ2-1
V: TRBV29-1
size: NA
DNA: TGCAGCGTTTCCGGACTGGACGGCTATGAGCAGTTCTTC
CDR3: CSVSGLDGYEQFF

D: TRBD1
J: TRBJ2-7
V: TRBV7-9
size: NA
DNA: TGTGCCAGCAGCTTCGGGACAGGTCTGTACTTC
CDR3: CASSFGTGLYF

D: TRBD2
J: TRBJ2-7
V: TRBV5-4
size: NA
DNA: TGTGCCAGCAGCGGGGGGGTCGGGAGTTCCTACGAACAGTACTTC
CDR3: CASSGGVGSSYEQYF

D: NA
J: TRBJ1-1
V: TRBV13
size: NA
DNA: TGTGCCAGCAGCTCCCGGAACACTGAAGCTTTCTTT
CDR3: CASSSRNTEAFF

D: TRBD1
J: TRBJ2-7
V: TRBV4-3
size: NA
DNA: TGCGCCAGCAGCCTAGCCGGGACAGGGGCCGAGCAGTACTTC
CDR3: CASSLAGTGAEQYF

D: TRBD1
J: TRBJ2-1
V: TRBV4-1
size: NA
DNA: TGCGCCAGCAGCCTGGCCGGGACAGCAAACAATGAGCAGTTCTTC
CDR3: CASSLAGTANNEQFF